The 21 T cell receptor beta chains in this list originate from one sample, sequenced in a study of T cells after yellow fever vaccination. One entry per CDR3 protein results from TCRdb running MiXCR on the 5' RACE reads. The profile shows 300,000 to 400,000 distinct CDR3 sequences, about 10% of them singletons. The specimen comprised CD4+ T cells sorted from PBMCs, sampled 45 days after the yellow fever booster vaccination. The receptors stem from a man aged 18 to 35 who received the YFV17D yellow fever vaccine.

V usage is TRBV4-2 and J usage is TRBJ2-5, with TRBD2 as a possible D gene (5 bases). CDR1 LGHNA and CDR2 YNFKEQ come from the germline V gene. Trimming pared 1 base from V and 4 bases from J, leaving 10 bases between. CDR3 length: 14 amino acids. The CDR3 nucleotides read TGTGCCAGCAGCCAAGTCCGGGGTTCAGAGACCCAGTACTTC. Translation: CASSQVRGSETQYF.

This clonotype was counted only a few times. The rearrangement uses TRBV29-1 and TRBJ1-5, with D maybe TRBD1 (5 bases). The CDR3 has 13 residues. The germline V and J ends were trimmed by 4 bases and 2 bases, with 9 bases remaining between them. In germline, CDR1 is SQVTM, CDR2 ANQGSEA. In DNA, the CDR3 is TGCAGCGTTGGGGTCAGGGGCAATCAGCCCCAGCATTTT. It is translated as CSVGVRGNQPQHF.

V and J are TRBV6-1 and TRBJ2-7; D is possibly TRBD1 (6 bases). V lost 4 bases, J lost 7 bases, and 20 bases lay in between. The CDR3 runs to 15 residues. Germline values: CDR1 MNHNS, CDR2 SASEGT. The CDR3 region has the DNA TGTGCCAGCAGTGCCCAGGGGCCCCAGCTAGGGGAGCAGTACTTC. Translating gives CASSAQGPQLGEQYF.

This chain uses TRBV7-2 with TRBJ1-2, with D possibly being TRBD1 (5 bases). In germline, CDR1 is SGHTA, CDR2 FQGNSA. Trimming stripped 3 bases from V and 8 bases from J, with 22 bases between. The CDR3 sequence is 16 residues long. CDR3: CASSFAMRGRTGGYTF. As DNA, the CDR3 is TGTGCCAGCAGCTTTGCGATGCGGGGCCGTACTGGAGGCTACACCTTC. Drawing the rest from reference TRBV7-2 and TRBJ1-2, the complete variable domain is GAGVSQSPSNKVTEKGKDVELRCDPISGHTALYWYRQSLGQGLEFLIYFQGNSAPDKSGLPSDRFSAERTGGSVSTLTIQRTQQEDSAVYLCASSFAMRGRTGGYTFGSGTRLTVV.

The CDR3 DNA reads as TGTGCCAGCAGCCAAGACGCGGGGGGGCTTATCTACGAGCAGTACTTC. Protein: CASSQDAGGLIYEQYF. This chain joins TRBV4-2 and TRBJ2-7; 9 bases align to TRBD2. V lost 0 bases, J lost 3 bases, and 6 bases stayed unmatched. Germline loops: CDR1 LGHNA, CDR2 YNFKEQ. This CDR3 comprises 16 residues.

This clonotype was observed many times. The gene calls are TRBV11-2 and TRBJ1-1, with D possibly matching TRBD1 (5 bases). Trimming stripped 3 bases from V and 0 bases from J, with 5 bases between. CDR3 size: 13 residues. Germline lookup yields CDR1 SGHAT and CDR2 FQNNGV. The DNA of the CDR3 is TGTGCCAGCAGCTTGGGGGTGAACACTGAAGCTTTCTTT. Residues: CASSLGVNTEAFF.

At least ten counts were recorded for this clonotype. The chain is built from TRBV2 and TRBJ2-7, with TRBD1 matching 8 bases. The germline gives CDR1 SNHLY, CDR2 FYNNEI. The V segment lost 2 bases and the J segment 9 bases; nucleotides outside the gene matches: 9. The CDR3 loop spans 14 amino acids. CDR3 nucleotide sequence: TGTGCCAGCAGTGAATCTCCAGGGGGCATTCGGCAGTACGTC. Translation: CASSESPGGIRQYV.

The table lists this clonotype with a few counts. The gene calls are TRBV7-2 and TRBJ2-7, with D possibly being TRBD2 (6 bases). The CDR3 is 16 residues long. Germline V gene lookup returns CDR1 SGHTA and CDR2 FQGNSA. The germline V and J ends were trimmed by 4 bases and 2 bases, with 18 bases remaining between them. In DNA form, the CDR3 reads TGTGCCAGCAGCTCCCGACCCGGGACGGGAGCCTACGAGCAGTACTTC. Translating gives CASSSRPGTGAYEQYF. Full variable domain (rest looked up from reference TRBV7-2 and TRBJ2-7): GAGVSQSPSNKVTEKGKDVELRCDPISGHTALYWYRQSLGQGLEFLIYFQGNSAPDKSGLPSDRFSAERTGGSVSTLTIQRTQQEDSAVYLCASSSRPGTGAYEQYFGPGTRLTVT.

This clonotype was seen at least ten times. The chain's CDR3 is CASSLDRTPNIQYF. CDR3 nucleotides: TGTGCCAGCAGCTTGGACCGGACCCCGAACATTCAGTACTTC. The V and J genes are TRBV7-2 and TRBJ2-4; D gene uncertain. The V end was cut by 3 bases, the J end by 7 bases, with 13 bases between. The germline V gene has CDR1 SGHTA and CDR2 FQGNSA. The CDR3 totals 14 residues.

This clonotype has a handful of counts. The rearrangement links TRBV11-2 to TRBJ2-3; D ambiguous. From germline, CDR1 is SGHAT and CDR2 FQNNGV. The CDR3 length is 13 residues. Between the trimmed V and J ends, which lost 1 base and 5 bases, there was a span of 7 bases. CDR3 bases: TGTGCCAGCAGCTTAGTGGTGAGAGATACGCAGTATTTT. This gives the protein CASSLVVRDTQYF.

The chain has TRBV5-4 and TRBJ2-3; 7 positions agree with TRBD2. Germline loops: CDR1 SGHNT, CDR2 YYREEE (reference sequence). The CDR3 totals 14 residues. Unmatched junction bases numbered 8, after V lost 4 bases and J lost 6 bases. The CDR3 reads CASSPQRGGDTQYF. CDR3 nucleotide sequence: TGTGCCAGCAGCCCCCAACGGGGAGGGGATACGCAGTATTTT.

This sequence joins TRBV7-9 and TRBJ1-2, with TRBD1 as a possible D gene (5 bases). The germline V and J ends were trimmed by 1 base and 7 bases, with 10 bases remaining between them. The germline CDR1 and CDR2 sequences are SEHNR and FQNEAQ (reference sequence). The CDR3 length is 13 residues. The CDR3 bases are TGTGCCAGCAGCTTAGAATGGGGCTCTGGCTACACCTTC. It specifies CASSLEWGSGYTF.

This chain joins TRBV7-6 and TRBJ2-2; 12 positions match TRBD2. CDR3 length: 18 residues. The V and J ends lost 1 base and 5 bases, in that order; junction bases with no gene match: 8. CDR1 and CDR2 (germline): SGHVS, FNYEAQ. The CDR3 spells CASSLGLAGGPRTGELFF. The CDR3 DNA is TGTGCCAGCAGCTTAGGGCTAGCGGGGGGGCCGAGGACCGGGGAGCTGTTTTTT.

This clonotype has only a few counts. The gene calls are TRBV7-6 and TRBJ2-2; 11 bases line up with TRBD1. This CDR3 region has 18 residues. The junction had 7 bases not matched to a gene; V was cut back by 4 bases and J by 0 bases. Germline-derived CDR1 and CDR2 are SGHVS and FNYEAQ. CDR3 coding DNA: TGTGCCAGCAGCTCGGGGCCGGGACAGGGGGCGAACACCGGGGAGCTGTTTTTT. It codes for CASSSGPGQGANTGELFF.

This clonotype was recorded a few times. The chain combines TRBV11-2 with TRBJ2-7; 9 bases map to TRBD1. The J segment lost 6 bases and the V segment lost 0 bases, leaving 15 bases of the junction unmatched. Looked up from germline, CDR1 is SGHAT and CDR2 is FQNNGV. The length of the CDR3 is 18 residues. The chain's CDR3 is CASSLDGRMTGQGTEQYF. The CDR3, as DNA: TGTGCCAGCAGCTTAGACGGGAGAATGACGGGACAGGGAACCGAGCAGTACTTC. Together with reference TRBV11-2 and TRBJ2-7, the CDR3 gives the full variable domain: EAGVAQSPRYKIIEKRQSVAFWCNPISGHATLYWYQQILGQGPKLLIQFQNNGVVDDSQLPKDRFSAERLKGVDSTLKIQPAKLEDSAVYLCASSLDGRMTGQGTEQYFGPGTRLTVT.

This clonotype was observed a few times. V gene TRBV6-2 or TRBV6-3 combines with J gene TRBJ2-2; D unclear. Between the trimmed V and J ends, which lost 2 bases and 0 bases, there was a span of 7 bases. The CDR3 spans 15 residues. Germline V gene lookup returns CDR1 MNHEY and CDR2 SVGEGT. Here the CDR3 reads CASSYLNPNTGELFF. For the CDR3, the DNA is TGTGCCAGCAGTTACCTAAACCCGAACACCGGGGAGCTGTTTTTT.

The chain combines TRBV28 with TRBJ2-1; no clear D. Trimming shortened V by 7 bases and J by 7 bases, and 14 bases separated the two germline ends. This CDR3 region has 13 residues. Germline assignment: CDR1 MDHEN and CDR2 SYDVKM. CDR3 DNA sequence: TGTGCCAGCACTCGAGATGTGGGGAATGAGCAGTTCTTC. Protein: CASTRDVGNEQFF.

The chain joins TRBV5-8 to TRBJ2-5; no definite D call. V was pared by 0 bases and J by 1 base, with 7 bases between. Germline assignment: CDR1 SGHTS and CDR2 YDEGEE. The CDR3 contains 14 residues. The CDR3 spells CASSLAAVQETQYF. The CDR3 bases are TGTGCCAGCAGCTTGGCCGCGGTCCAAGAGACCCAGTACTTC.

This clonotype was seen at least ten times. This chain links TRBV7-6 with TRBJ2-1; D might be TRBD1 or TRBD2, each matching 5 bases. Per the germline V gene, CDR1 is SGHVS and CDR2 is FNYEAQ. V was trimmed by 5 bases and J by 7 bases, leaving 21 bases between them. The CDR3 totals 16 residues. This CDR3 is CASSVLGSIKGNEQFF. CDR3 in DNA: TGTGCCAGCAGCGTACTAGGTAGTATCAAGGGGAATGAGCAGTTCTTC.

J is TRBJ2-7 and V is TRBV7-8; D not certain. The V end was cut by 5 bases, the J end by 5 bases, with 13 bases between. Germline CDR1 SGHVS, CDR2 FQNEAQ. The CDR3 loop spans 13 amino acids. DNA for the CDR3: TGTGCCAGCAGCCCCCCTGTCCGGGACGAGCAGTACTTC. Translation: CASSPPVRDEQYF.

The V call is TRBV12-3 or TRBV12-4, the J call TRBJ1-2; a possible D gene is TRBD1 (6 bases). Trimming cost V 6 bases and J 4 bases, with 15 bases left between them. There are 14 residues in the CDR3. In DNA form, the CDR3 reads TGTGCCAGCAGGCCCAGGGGTGGAGGCTATGGCTACACCTTC. Its protein is CASRPRGGGYGYTF.